The 21 T cell receptor beta chains below were found in one sample sequenced in a study of T cell responses to AZD1222 COVID-19 vaccine. Produced via immunoSEQ multiplex PCR; TCRdb's table is partial and in-frame only. Of around 84,000 clones in the sample, roughly 85% were seen once. The source was peripheral blood, collected on day 0 of AZD1222 vaccination. Every receptor here comes from an adult in good health.

The CDR3 nucleotides are TGTGCCACCAGTAAGGGAACCGGGACTAGCGGGAACTACAATGAGCAGTTCTTC. Translating gives CATSKGTGTSGNYNEQFF. The chain carries TRBV24-1 and TRBJ2-1; 13 nucleotides match TRBD2. This CDR3 contains 18 residues. In germline, CDR1 is KGHDR, CDR2 SFDVKD. Unmatched junction bases numbered 10, after V lost 6 bases and J lost 3 bases.

The chain couples TRBV15 to TRBJ2-3; 8 bases align to TRBD1. The length of the CDR3 is 17 residues. Germline trimming cut 0 bases from V and 2 bases from J; bases unmatched to any gene: 7. Germline V gives CDR1 LNHNV, CDR2 YYDKDF (reference sequence). In nucleotides, the CDR3 is TGTGCCACCAGCAGAGATCGGACAGGGACCTTCACAGATACGCAGTATTTT. It is translated as CATSRDRTGTFTDTQYF.

The chain carries TRBV18 and TRBJ1-5; a possible D gene is TRBD1 (6 bases). CDR1 is KGHSH and CDR2 is LQKENI in the germline V gene. This CDR3 is built from 15 residues. V gave up 0 bases and J gave up 5 bases, with 11 bases separating them. Written as DNA, the CDR3 is TGTGCCAGCTCACCACCGTTTAACAGGGATCAGCCCCAGCATTTT. Translation gives CASSPPFNRDQPQHF.

The DNA for the CDR3 is TGTGCCAGTAGTATGGGGGCAACTAATGAAAAACTGTTTTTT. Translated, it gives CASSMGATNEKLFF. This chain connects TRBV19 to TRBJ1-4, with a weak D call TRBD1 (5 bases). CDR1 LNHDA and CDR2 SQIVND come from the germline V gene (reference sequence). V dropped 3 bases and J dropped 0 bases, with 5 bases sitting between them. There are 14 residues in the CDR3.

This clone has a handful of counts. The chain employs TRBV11-3 and TRBJ2-7, with 9 bases fitting TRBD1. The CDR3 loop spans 15 amino acids. From germline, CDR1 is SGHNT and CDR2 YENEEA. Losses at the gene ends were 5 bases for V and 6 bases for J; bases not matched to a gene: 11. CDR3 in amino acids: CASSPGQGVFREQYF. CDR3 in DNA: TGTGCCAGCAGCCCGGGACAGGGCGTTTTTCGCGAGCAGTACTTC.

This rearrangement joins TRBV12-3 or TRBV12-4 to TRBJ1-3; D is unclear. V was shortened by 6 bases and J by 4 bases, with 10 bases between the two germline ends. This CDR3 has 13 residues. CDR3 protein: CASSSFEGNTIYF. The DNA of the CDR3 is TGTGCCAGCAGCAGTTTTGAGGGAAACACCATATATTTT.

The V and J genes are TRBV15 and TRBJ1-2; D is perhaps TRBD1 (5 bases). In germline, CDR1 is LNHNV, CDR2 YYDKDF (reference sequence). This CDR3 is 14 amino acids long. Trimming left V 0 bases short and J 3 bases short, with 8 bases between. The CDR3 DNA reads TGTGCCACCAGCAGAGATGGGGGAGACTATGGCTACACCTTC. The encoded protein is CATSRDGGDYGYTF.

The chain combines TRBV18 with TRBJ2-4; possible D gene TRBD1, 6 bases. Per the germline V gene, CDR1 is KGHSH and CDR2 is LQKENI. The CDR3 is made up of 16 amino acids. With 2 bases removed from V and 3 bases from J, the gap between germline ends came to 14 bases. CDR3: CASSPALSGVKNIQYF. CDR3 nucleotides: TGTGCCAGCTCACCAGCCTTATCAGGGGTCAAAAACATTCAGTACTTC. The full variable domain, rest sourced from reference TRBV18 and TRBJ2-4, is NAGVMQNPRHLVRRRGQEARLRCSPMKGHSHVYWYRQLPEEGLKFMVYLQKENIIDESGMPKERFSAEFPKEGPSILRIQQVVRGDSAAYFCASSPALSGVKNIQYFGAGTRLSVL.

The chain carries TRBV18 and TRBJ2-3; TRBD1 might be the D (6 bases). Germline assignment: CDR1 KGHSH and CDR2 LQKENI. V was pared by 3 bases and J by 6 bases, with 16 bases between. The CDR3 totals 15 residues. DNA for the CDR3: TGTGCCAGCTCACCTCTAGAGGGGGTAAGGGATACGCAGTATTTT. Translating it yields CASSPLEGVRDTQYF.

This sequence joins TRBV30 and TRBJ2-7, with D perhaps TRBD2 (6 bases). The length of the CDR3 is 14 residues. Trimming stripped 0 bases from V and 6 bases from J, with 15 bases between. CDR1 and CDR2 from the germline V gene are GTSNPN and SVGIG (reference sequence). CDR3 in DNA: TGTGCCTGGAGTGTAGCGCACGGGAGTACCGAGCAGTACTTC. This gives the protein CAWSVAHGSTEQYF.

The chain links TRBV18 to TRBJ1-1; D might be TRBD1 (5 bases). V was clipped by 6 bases and J by 1 base, with 18 bases between them. Germline V CDR1 and CDR2: KGHSH, LQKENI. The CDR3 runs to 16 residues. DNA of the CDR3: TGTGCCAGCTCTCCCTTTGGAGGGACTACGAACACTGAAGCTTTCTTT. Amino acids: CASSPFGGTTNTEAFF.

J is TRBJ2-2 and V is TRBV2, with D possibly matching TRBD2 (5 bases). CDR3 length equals 14 residues. Germline values: CDR1 SNHLY, CDR2 FYNNEI. V was shortened by 0 bases and J by 4 bases, with 6 bases between the two germline ends. The DNA for the CDR3 is TGTGCCAGCAGTGAAGCCCGGGGCACCGGGGAGCTGTTTTTT. It specifies CASSEARGTGELFF.

The chain recombines TRBV12-3 or TRBV12-4 with TRBJ2-5; no firm D call. The CDR3 spans 13 residues. The germline V and J ends were trimmed by 3 bases and 2 bases, with 7 bases remaining between them. Here the CDR3 reads CASSLSSQETQYF. The CDR3 nucleotides are TGTGCCAGCAGTTTGAGCAGTCAAGAGACCCAGTACTTC.

The CDR3 nucleotides read TGCGCCAGCAGCCAAAGTTGGGGCGGCTACACCTTC. Translating it yields CASSQSWGGYTF. The gene calls are TRBV4-3 and TRBJ1-2; D possibly corresponds to TRBD1 (5 bases). This CDR3 contains 12 residues. Trimming left V 2 bases short and J 8 bases short, with 9 bases between. Germline values: CDR1 LGHNA, CDR2 YSLEER.

The chain carries TRBV6-5 and TRBJ1-2; D unresolved. Germline V CDR1 and CDR2: MNHEY, SVGAGI. This CDR3 is 16 amino acids long. Trimming stripped 2 bases from V and 8 bases from J, with 21 bases between. CDR3 sequence reads: CASSYAAPRSNLGYTF. The CDR3 DNA sequence: TGTGCCAGCAGTTACGCAGCCCCACGGTCGAATTTGGGCTACACCTTC.

The gene calls are TRBV24-1 and TRBJ2-1, with 14 bases aligning to TRBD2. The germline V gene has CDR1 KGHDR and CDR2 SFDVKD. The length of the CDR3 is 16 residues. The trim removed 2 bases at V and 7 bases at J, leaving 3 bases unmatched. The CDR3 sequence is CATSDSGTSGRNEQFF. The DNA of the CDR3 is TGTGCCACCAGTGATTCCGGGACTAGCGGGAGAAATGAGCAGTTCTTC.

J is TRBJ1-5 and V is TRBV6-5, with 8 bases fitting TRBD1. Per germline, CDR1 MNHEY and CDR2 SVGAGI. V was clipped by 3 bases and J by 6 bases; unmatched bases: 7. This CDR3 is built from 15 residues. The CDR3 nucleotides are TGTGCCAGCAGTTATGCAGGGGGCGCGGGTCAGCCCCAGCATTTT. Its protein is CASSYAGGAGQPQHF.

The chain couples TRBV30 to TRBJ1-2; TRBD1 aligns across 7 bases. This CDR3 comprises 15 residues. J lost 4 bases, V lost 4 bases, and 12 bases had no gene match. Germline V gene sequence: CDR1 GTSNPN, CDR2 SVGIG (reference sequence). The CDR3 loop reads CAWKPLQGRVYGYTF. As DNA, the CDR3 is TGTGCCTGGAAGCCACTACAGGGGAGGGTCTATGGCTACACCTTC.

The chain recombines TRBV6-2 or TRBV6-3 with TRBJ2-5; 14 positions match TRBD2. V was pared by 2 bases and J by 4 bases, with 6 bases of the junction left unmatched. The CDR3 is made up of 17 amino acids. CDR1 MNHEY and CDR2 SVGEGT come from the germline V gene. This chain's CDR3 is CASSYGGLAGAGETQYF. The CDR3 DNA sequence: TGTGCCAGCAGTTACGGGGGACTAGCGGGAGCTGGAGAGACCCAGTACTTC.

This clone was seen only once. V and J are TRBV27 and TRBJ2-2; no definite D call. CDR3 length: 14 amino acids. The V gene lost 8 bases and the J gene lost 2 bases, with 12 bases spanning the gap. Germline CDR1 reads MNHEY; CDR2 reads SMNVEV (reference sequence). CDR3 bases: TGTGCCAGCTTCCCCGGGCCCAACACCGGGGAGCTGTTTTTT. The encoded protein is CASFPGPNTGELFF.

This clone was seen once. The chain joins TRBV19 to TRBJ1-2; a weak D match, TRBD1 (5 bases). This CDR3 has 13 residues. Germline lookup yields CDR1 LNHDA and CDR2 SQIVND (reference sequence). Trimming cost V 2 bases and J 3 bases, with 7 bases left between them. Here the CDR3 reads CASSISRDYGYTF. The CDR3 bases are TGTGCCAGTAGTATATCCAGGGACTATGGCTACACCTTC. The entire variable domain, with the rest obtained from reference TRBV19 and TRBJ1-2, is as follows: DGGITQSPKYLFRKEGQNVTLSCEQNLNHDAMYWYRQDPGQGLRLIYYSQIVNDFQKGDIAEGYSVSREKKESFPLTVTSAQKNPTAFYLCASSISRDYGYTFGSGTRLTVV.